This T cell receptor beta chain appears in the sequencing data of a study of OX40 agonist ivuxolimab in advanced cancers. Study at large: People in dose escalation had one of these cancers: hepatocellular carcinoma, melanoma, renal cell or head and neck cancer.

Clones were read by immunoSEQ multiplex PCR, and TCRdb kept only the in-frame ones, dropping some. The sample records tens of thousands of clones, 70% to 90% being singletons. Germline loops: CDR1 SGHNT, CDR2 YYREEE (reference sequence). V shed 1 base and J shed 7 bases, with 5 bases lying between them. This CDR3 has 11 amino acids. The clonotype comes from an adult with an advanced solid tumor such as melanoma, head and neck, liver or kidney cancer. The rearrangement uses TRBV5-4 and TRBJ1-2; D is unresolved. Here the sequenced sample was CD4+ or CD8+ T cells sorted from blood, taken in a trial of the OX40 agonist ivuxolimab. As DNA, the CDR3 is TGTGCCAGCAGCTTGAGTAGTGGCTACACCTTC. This translates into CASSLSSGYTF.